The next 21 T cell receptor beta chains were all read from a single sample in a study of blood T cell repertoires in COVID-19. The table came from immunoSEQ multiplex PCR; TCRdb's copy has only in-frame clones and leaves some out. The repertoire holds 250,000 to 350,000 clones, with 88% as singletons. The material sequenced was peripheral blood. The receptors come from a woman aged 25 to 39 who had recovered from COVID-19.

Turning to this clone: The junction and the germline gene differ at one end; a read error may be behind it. CDR3 DNA sequence: TGTGCCAGCAGTTTAATGACAGACGAAACACCATGGCATTTT. This codes for CASSLMTDETPWHF. The chain uses TRBV28 and TRBJ1-3; a possible D gene is TRBD1 (5 bases). The CDR3 sequence is 14 residues long. Germline lookup yields CDR1 MDHEN and CDR2 SYDVKM. Drawing the rest from reference TRBV28 and TRBJ1-3, the complete variable domain is DVKVTQSSRYLVKRTGEKVFLECVQDMDHENMFWYRQDPGLGLRLIYFSYDVKMKEKGDIPEGYSVSREKKERFSLILESASTNQTSMYLCASSLMTDETPWHFGEGSWLTVV.

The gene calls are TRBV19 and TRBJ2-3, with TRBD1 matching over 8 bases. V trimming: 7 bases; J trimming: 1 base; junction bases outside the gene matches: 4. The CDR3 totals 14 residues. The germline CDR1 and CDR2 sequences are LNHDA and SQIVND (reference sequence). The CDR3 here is CASTPDRGTDTQYF. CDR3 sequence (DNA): TGTGCCAGTACCCCGGACAGGGGCACAGATACGCAGTATTTT.

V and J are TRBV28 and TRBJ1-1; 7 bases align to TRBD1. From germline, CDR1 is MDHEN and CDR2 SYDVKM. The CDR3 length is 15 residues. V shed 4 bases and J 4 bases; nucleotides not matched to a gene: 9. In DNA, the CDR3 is TGTGCCAGCAGTTCATATGACAGGGCGAGCACTGAAGCTTTCTTT. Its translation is CASSSYDRASTEAFF.

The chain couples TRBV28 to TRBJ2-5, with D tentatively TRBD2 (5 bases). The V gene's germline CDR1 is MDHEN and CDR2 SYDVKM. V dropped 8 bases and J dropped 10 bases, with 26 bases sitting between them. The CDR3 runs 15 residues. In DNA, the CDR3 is TGTGCCAGCTCTACTCCGGCCAGCCCTTTCGAGGGCCAGTACTTC. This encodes CASSTPASPFEGQYF.

DNA of the CDR3: TGTGCCAGTAGGACTAGCGGGGGGGCCTATCCCAATGAGCAGTTCTTC. Translation gives CASRTSGGAYPNEQFF. The chain joins TRBV19 to TRBJ2-1; 14 nucleotides match TRBD2. Unmatched junction bases numbered 7, after V lost 6 bases and J lost 6 bases. The CDR3 sequence is 16 residues long. Germline CDR1 reads LNHDA; CDR2 reads SQIVND (reference sequence).

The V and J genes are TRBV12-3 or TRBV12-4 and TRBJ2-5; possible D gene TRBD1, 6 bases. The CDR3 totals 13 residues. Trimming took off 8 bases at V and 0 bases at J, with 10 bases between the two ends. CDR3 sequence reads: CASLGQNQETQYF. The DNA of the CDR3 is TGTGCCAGCCTCGGACAGAACCAAGAGACCCAGTACTTC.

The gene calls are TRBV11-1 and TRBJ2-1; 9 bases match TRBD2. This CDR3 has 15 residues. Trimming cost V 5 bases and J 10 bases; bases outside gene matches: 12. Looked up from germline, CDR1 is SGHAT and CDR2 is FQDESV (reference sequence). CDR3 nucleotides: TGTGCCAGCAGCCCCCGAAGGCGGGGGGGCGGGGAGCAGTTCTTC. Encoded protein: CASSPRRRGGGEQFF.

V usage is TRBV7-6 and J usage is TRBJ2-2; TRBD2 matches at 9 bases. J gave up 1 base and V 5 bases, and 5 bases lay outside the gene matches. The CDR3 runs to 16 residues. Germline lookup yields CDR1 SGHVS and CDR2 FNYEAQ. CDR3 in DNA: TGTGCCAGCAGCCCTCTAGCGGGGCAGAACACCGGGGAGCTGTTTTTT. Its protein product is CASSPLAGQNTGELFF.

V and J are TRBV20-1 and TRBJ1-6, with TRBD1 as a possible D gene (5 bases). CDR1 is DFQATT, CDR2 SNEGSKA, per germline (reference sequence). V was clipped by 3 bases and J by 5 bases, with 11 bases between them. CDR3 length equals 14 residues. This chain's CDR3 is CSASSAGNNSPLHF. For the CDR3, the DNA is TGCAGTGCTAGTTCAGCAGGGAATAATTCACCCCTCCACTTT.

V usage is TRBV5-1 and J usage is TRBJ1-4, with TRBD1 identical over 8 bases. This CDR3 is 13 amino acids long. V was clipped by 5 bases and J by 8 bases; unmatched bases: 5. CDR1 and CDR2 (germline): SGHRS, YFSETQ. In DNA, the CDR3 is TGCGCCAGCAGTACAGGGGGGAACGAAAAACTGTTTTTT. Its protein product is CASSTGGNEKLFF.

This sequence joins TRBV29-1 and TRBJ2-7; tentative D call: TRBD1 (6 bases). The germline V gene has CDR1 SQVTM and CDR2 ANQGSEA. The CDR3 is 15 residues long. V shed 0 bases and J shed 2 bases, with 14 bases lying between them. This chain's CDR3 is CSVEEGQGLAYEQYF. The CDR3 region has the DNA TGCAGCGTTGAAGAGGGACAAGGATTAGCCTACGAGCAGTACTTC.

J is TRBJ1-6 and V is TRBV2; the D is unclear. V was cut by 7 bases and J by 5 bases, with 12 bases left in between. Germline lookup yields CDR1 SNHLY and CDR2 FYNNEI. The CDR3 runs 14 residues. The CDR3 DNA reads TGTGCCAGCACCTTACAGAACAATAATTCACCCCTCCACTTT. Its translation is CASTLQNNNSPLHF.

CDR3 region: CASSLWQGGKPQHF. The DNA for the CDR3 is TGTGCCAGCAGTTTATGGCAGGGCGGAAAGCCCCAGCATTTT. The chain uses TRBV28 and TRBJ1-5, with D perhaps matching TRBD1 (5 bases). CDR1 MDHEN and CDR2 SYDVKM come from the germline V gene. V was clipped by 0 bases and J by 8 bases, with 11 bases between them. The CDR3 has 14 amino acids.

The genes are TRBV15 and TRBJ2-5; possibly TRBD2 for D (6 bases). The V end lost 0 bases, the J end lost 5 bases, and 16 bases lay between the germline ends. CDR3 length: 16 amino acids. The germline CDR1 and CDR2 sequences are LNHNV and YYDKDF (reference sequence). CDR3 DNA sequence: TGTGCCACCAGCAGAGATCACCCCCTCGCGGGGGAGACCCAGTACTTC. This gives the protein CATSRDHPLAGETQYF. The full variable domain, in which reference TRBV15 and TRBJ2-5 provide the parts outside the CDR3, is DAMVIQNPRYQVTQFGKPVTLSCSQTLNHNVMYWYQQKSSQAPKLLFHYYDKDFNNEADTPDNFQSRRPNTSFCFLDIRSPGLGDTAMYLCATSRDHPLAGETQYFGPGTRLLVL.

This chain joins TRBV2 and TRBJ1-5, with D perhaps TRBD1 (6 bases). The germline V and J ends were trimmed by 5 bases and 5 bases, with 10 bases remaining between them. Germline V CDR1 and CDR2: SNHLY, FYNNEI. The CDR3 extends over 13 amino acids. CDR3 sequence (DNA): TGTGCCAGCAGTAGGGCAGGGGATCAGCCCCAGCATTTT. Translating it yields CASSRAGDQPQHF.

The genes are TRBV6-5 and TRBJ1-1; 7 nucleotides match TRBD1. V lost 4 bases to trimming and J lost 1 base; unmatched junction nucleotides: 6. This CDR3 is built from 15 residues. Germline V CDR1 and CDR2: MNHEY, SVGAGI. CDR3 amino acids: CASSSHRQGNTEAFF. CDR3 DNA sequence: TGTGCCAGCAGTTCCCATAGACAGGGGAACACTGAAGCTTTCTTT.

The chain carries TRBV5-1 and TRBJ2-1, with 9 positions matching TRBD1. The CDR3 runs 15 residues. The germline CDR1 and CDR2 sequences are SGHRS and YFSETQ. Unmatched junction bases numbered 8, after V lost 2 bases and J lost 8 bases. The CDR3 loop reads CASSFSGTGIDEQFF. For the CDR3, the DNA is TGCGCCAGCAGCTTTTCCGGGACAGGGATCGATGAGCAGTTCTTC.

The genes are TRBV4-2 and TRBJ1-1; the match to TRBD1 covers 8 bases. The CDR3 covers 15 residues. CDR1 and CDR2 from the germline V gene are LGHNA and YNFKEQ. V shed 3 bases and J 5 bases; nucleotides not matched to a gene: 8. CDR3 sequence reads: CASSQDQGAQTEAFF. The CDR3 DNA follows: TGTGCCAGCAGCCAGGACCAGGGGGCTCAGACTGAAGCTTTCTTT.

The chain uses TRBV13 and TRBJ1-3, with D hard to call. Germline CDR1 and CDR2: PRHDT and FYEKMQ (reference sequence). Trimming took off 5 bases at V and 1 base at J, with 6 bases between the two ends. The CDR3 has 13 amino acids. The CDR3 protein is CASSLPSGNTIYF. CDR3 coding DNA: TGTGCCAGCAGCCTCCCGTCTGGAAACACCATATATTTT.

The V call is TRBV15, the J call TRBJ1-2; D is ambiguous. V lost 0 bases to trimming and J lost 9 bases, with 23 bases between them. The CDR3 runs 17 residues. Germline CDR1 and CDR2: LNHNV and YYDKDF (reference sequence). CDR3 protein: CATSRDLASRRMGSYTF. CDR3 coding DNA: TGTGCCACCAGCAGAGACCTAGCAAGCAGGCGTATGGGGAGCTACACCTTC.

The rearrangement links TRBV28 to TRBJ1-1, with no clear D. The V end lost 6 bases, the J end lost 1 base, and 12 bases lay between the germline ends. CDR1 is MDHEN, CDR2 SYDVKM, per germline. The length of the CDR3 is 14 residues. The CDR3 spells CASSIPGWNTEAFF. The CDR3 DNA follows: TGTGCCAGCAGCATCCCGGGATGGAACACTGAAGCTTTCTTT.